The 32 T cell receptor delta chains below were found in one sample sequenced in a study of gamma-delta T cells after stem cell transplantation. TCRdb re-identified clones in the RT-PCR reads via CATT. The sample has some 2,900 delta-chain clones, more than 1.5% seen once; the top ten hold about two fifths. Sample: gamma-delta T cells. The receptor set was obtained from a human donor. It is not recorded whose cells these are; they may come from a transplant donor.

The table lists this clone with a few counts. A far larger clone is one base from this, pointing to a likely read error. Other DNA sequences within the sample encode an identical CDR3. This rearrangement joins TRDV2 to TRDJ1; 11 bases agree with TRDD3. The trim removed 3 bases at V and 0 bases at J, leaving 8 bases unmatched. Germline V gene lookup returns CDR1 GEAIGNYY and CDR2 EKD. The CDR3 has 17 residues. CDR3 in amino acids: CACDFLGDTPYTDKLIF. For the CDR3, the DNA is TGTGCCTGTGACTTTCTGGGGGATACTCCGTACACCGATAAACTCATCTTT.

Worth noting for this clone: One base separates it from a far larger clone, so it is likely a read error. Additional DNA sequences in this sample encode the identical CDR3. The chain uses TRDV2 and TRDJ1; 12 positions match TRDD3. CDR1 is GEAIGNYY, CDR2 EKD, per germline. This CDR3 has 17 residues. The CDR3 bases are TGTGCCTGCGACACCATAGGACTGGGGGATACCAAGAATAAACTCATCTTT. Its translation: CACDTIGLGDTKNKLIF.

Comments on this clone: The protein recorded in TCRdb matches a much larger clone and deviates from this DNA's translation at residue 12, suggesting a read error; the protein here is obtained by translating the DNA. The rearrangement links TRDV2 to TRDJ1, with 8 bases matching TRDD3. V shed 0 bases, J shed 9 bases, and the junction held 11 bases outside the gene matches. Per germline, CDR1 GEAIGNYY and CDR2 EKD. The CDR3 has 15 amino acids. The CDR3 bases are TGTGCCTGTGACACCGTCGGGCGGGATACGGGTGAACTCATCTTT. Translating gives CACDTVGRDTGELIF.

Regarding this clone: It may be a read error: a sequence one base away is much more abundant. The chain joins TRDV2 to TRDJ1; 7 bases map to TRDD3. Germline loops: CDR1 GEAIGNYY, CDR2 EKD. The length of the CDR3 is 17 residues. The CDR3 here is CACDTLVGGQYTDKPIF. The CDR3 DNA reads as TGTGCCTGTGACACTCTCGTTGGGGGACAATACACCGATAAACCCATCTTT.

Of note for this clone: A far larger clone is only one base removed, so a read error is likely. Other DNA sequences within the sample encode an identical CDR3. The chain joins TRDV2 to TRDJ1; D perhaps matches TRDD3 (6 bases). CDR1 and CDR2 (germline): GEAIGNYY, EKD. The CDR3 has 15 amino acids. CDR3 coding DNA: TGTGCCTGTGATCAACTGGGTCGCTACACCGATAAACTCATCTTC. Amino acid sequence: CACDQLGRYTDKLIF.

This clone was counted between two and nine times. The chain joins TRDV2 to TRDJ1, with 13 bases aligning to TRDD3. Germline V gene data show CDR1 as GEAIGNYY and CDR2 as EKD. The CDR3 loop spans 23 amino acids. The V gene end was trimmed by 3 bases and the J gene end by 0 bases; junction bases not matched to a gene: 24. The CDR3 region is CACDPLLGDTRDRKDVYTDKLIF. The CDR3 bases are TGTGCCTGTGACCCTTTACTGGGGGATACGCGGGACCGCAAGGACGTTTACACCGATAAACTCATCTTT.

Comment on this clone: TCRdb attributes to this sequence the protein of a much larger clone, which differs from the DNA translation at residue 16; a read error is likely, and the protein displayed is translated from the DNA. This chain connects TRDV2 to TRDJ1; TRDD3 aligns across 8 bases. Germline loops: CDR1 GEAIGNYY, CDR2 EKD. The CDR3 totals 18 residues. In nucleotides, the CDR3 is TGTGCCTGTGACACCGTGGGGATACACCCCGTTGAAGCCGATAAACCCATCTTT. This translates into CACDTVGIHPVEADKPIF.

Notes on this clone: TCRdb records a much larger clone's protein for this DNA, with a difference at residue 13 that likely arises from a read error; the protein given is the translation of the DNA. This chain joins TRDV2 and TRDJ1; TRDD3 matches at 10 bases. The CDR3 spans 16 residues. CDR1 is GEAIGNYY and CDR2 is EKD in the germline V gene. Here the CDR3 reads CACDPLLGDSTDRLIF. The DNA for the CDR3 is TGTGCCTGTGACCCTTTACTGGGGGATTCCACCGATAGACTCATCTTT.

With respect to this clone: Different DNA sequences within this sample yield the same CDR3. The CDR3 protein is CACDTLNLGDTRTDKLIF. CDR3 bases: TGTGCCTGTGACACCTTAAACCTGGGGGATACAAGGACCGATAAACTCATCTTT. The chain uses TRDV2 and TRDJ1; 11 bases map to TRDD3. This CDR3 spans 18 amino acids. CDR1 and CDR2 from the germline V gene are GEAIGNYY and EKD. Trimming at V came to 0 bases and at J to 2 bases, leaving 10 bases not matched to a gene.

Only a few counts were recorded for this clone. Translating this DNA gives a protein that differs at residue 10 from the TCRdb one, which belongs to a much larger clone; a read error is likely, and the protein shown is this translation. V usage is TRDV2 and J usage is TRDJ1; the match to TRDD3 covers 9 bases. The CDR3 totals 20 residues. The germline V gene encodes CDR1 GEAIGNYY and CDR2 EKD. Trimming cost V 3 bases and J 0 bases; bases outside gene matches: 19. This CDR3 is CACDSVDWGTRLQYTDKLIF. Written as DNA, the CDR3 is TGTGCCTGTGACTCCGTGGACTGGGGGACACGCCTTCAGTACACCGATAAACTCATCTTT.

To note about this clone: The protein TCRdb gives is from a much larger clone and does not agree with this DNA's translation at residue 4, likely a read error; the protein shown here comes from the DNA. V and J are TRDV2 and TRDJ1, with D possibly matching TRDD3 (6 bases). The germline V gene has CDR1 GEAIGNYY and CDR2 EKD. This CDR3 spans 15 amino acids. The chain's CDR3 is CACGTVTGTRDKLIF. CDR3 coding DNA: TGTGCCTGTGGCACCGTAACTGGGACGCGTGATAAACTCATCTTT.

This clone was observed a few times. The rearrangement links TRDV2 to TRDJ1; 11 bases line up with TRDD3. The CDR3 totals 16 residues. V was clipped by 0 bases and J by 4 bases; unmatched bases: 6. The germline V gene encodes CDR1 GEAIGNYY and CDR2 EKD. The CDR3 region is CACDTLLGDKGDKLIF. The CDR3 coding sequence is TGTGCCTGTGACACCCTACTGGGGGATAAGGGCGATAAACTCATCTTT.

Note on this clone: The mismatch at residue 3 between this DNA's translation and the TCRdb protein of a much larger clone likely reflects a read error; the protein shown is translated from the DNA. This sequence joins TRDV2 and TRDJ1; D possibly corresponds to TRDD3 (5 bases). The germline CDR1 and CDR2 sequences are GEAIGNYY and EKD. This CDR3 spans 17 amino acids. The CDR3 spells CARDTVGSGGKGGKLIF. CDR3 coding DNA: TGTGCCCGTGACACAGTAGGATCGGGGGGCAAAGGTGGTAAACTCATCTTT.

In its sample, this clone was seen a few times. A far more abundant clone sits one base away, making this likely a read error. Other DNA variants within this sample encode the same CDR3. The V and J genes are TRDV2 and TRDJ1; possible D gene TRDD3, 6 bases. Trimming left V 3 bases short and J 1 base short, with 17 bases between. The germline V gene has CDR1 GEAIGNYY and CDR2 EKD. The CDR3 sequence is 16 residues long. The CDR3 region is CACDPLLGDSTDKLIF. The CDR3 nucleotides read TGTGCCTGTGACCCTTTACTGGGTGATTCCACCGATAAACTCATCTTT.

This clone came up a few times. TCRdb has a much larger clone's protein, which differs at residue 3 from the translation of this DNA, likely because of a read error; what is shown is the protein translated from the DNA. This chain links TRDV1 with TRDJ1, with TRDD3 identical over 9 bases. Germline V lookup: CDR1 TSWWSYY, CDR2 QGS. This CDR3 has 24 amino acids. CDR3 nucleotides: TGTGCTCCTGGGGTCCTGAGGGTTTCCTCCGTCAAGGGTACTGGGGGAGTGTACACCGATAAACTCATCTTT. This sequence encodes CAPGVLRVSSVKGTGGVYTDKLIF.

Details on this clone: Since a far larger clone is one base different, this is likely a read error. The same CDR3 arises from other DNA sequences in this sample as well. The chain is built from TRDV2 and TRDJ1; 12 positions agree with TRDD3. The CDR3 spans 20 residues. Germline V CDR1 and CDR2: GEAIGNYY, EKD. CDR3 amino acids: CACDTINTGGYHLYTDKLIF. CDR3 nucleotide sequence: TGTGCCTGTGACACGATCAATACTGGGGGATACCACCTGTACACCGATAAACTCATTTTT.

The table lists this clone with a few counts. A single base is all that separates this from a far larger clone, so a read error is likely. This chain connects TRDV2 to TRDJ3; TRDD3 agrees at 9 bases. CDR1 and CDR2 (germline): GEAIGNYY, EKD. The length of the CDR3 is 21 residues. The J segment lost 2 bases and the V segment lost 1 base, leaving 14 bases of the junction unmatched. The CDR3 DNA reads as TGTGCCTGTGACACAGCAGGGGGATACCCCAACACCACCTGGGACACCCGACAGATGTTTTTC. Translation gives CACDTAGGYPNTTWDTRQMFF.

This clone was seen many times. Given a far larger clone just one base away, this is likely a sequencing read error. The rearrangement joins TRDV2 to TRDJ3, with 8 bases fitting TRDD3. CDR3 length: 19 residues. Germline-derived CDR1 and CDR2 are GEAIGNYY and EKD. CDR3 loop: CARDTTGGYSSWDTRQMFF. In nucleotides, the CDR3 is TGTGCCCGTGACACCACTGGGGGCTATAGCTCCTGGGACACCCGACAGATGTTTTTC.

This clone was observed a few times. The same CDR3 also results from other DNA sequences found in this sample. The V and J genes are TRDV2 and TRDJ1, with TRDD3 identical over 13 bases. The CDR3 has 24 amino acids. Unmatched junction bases numbered 25, after V lost 1 base and J lost 0 bases. Per the germline V gene, CDR1 is GEAIGNYY and CDR2 is EKD. The CDR3 DNA reads as TGTGCCTGTGACACGCTACGCGGAACTGGGGGATACGCTGGCGGGGGGCGCTACACCGATAAACTCATCTTT. It specifies CACDTLRGTGGYAGGGRYTDKLIF.

This clone turned up a few times. A far larger clone is just one base off, so this is likely a read error. This sample includes further DNA sequences coding for the same CDR3. The J gene is TRDJ1, the V gene TRDV2, with 13 bases aligning to TRDD3. The germline CDR1 and CDR2 sequences are GEAIGNYY and EKD. The CDR3 runs 20 residues. CDR3 DNA sequence: TGTGCCTGCGACACCGTCGCTGGAACTGGGGGATACGCAGTTAACGATAAACTCATCTTT. The encoded protein is CACDTVAGTGGYAVNDKLIF.

By share, this clone counts as medium-sized. Other nucleotide sequences in the sample specify the same CDR3. J is TRDJ1 and V is TRDV2, with 12 bases lining up with TRDD3. Germline V gives CDR1 GEAIGNYY, CDR2 EKD. Losses at the gene ends were 7 bases for V and 1 base for J; bases not matched to a gene: 9. The CDR3 length is 16 residues. The CDR3 sequence: CACNLLGDTSTDKLIF. In DNA, the CDR3 is TGTGCCTGCAATCTACTGGGGGATACATCCACCGATAAACTCATCTTT.

By share of the sample, this clone is large. Other DNA variants within this sample encode the same CDR3. The chain employs TRDV2 and TRDJ1; 10 bases are a match to TRDD3. The CDR3 contains 18 residues. CDR1 and CDR2 (germline): GEAIGNYY, EKD. J lost 1 base, V lost 2 bases, and 12 bases had no gene match. The CDR3 nucleotides read TGTGCCTGTGACAGGATTTCAACTGGGGGATTTCGCACCGATAAACTCATCTTT. Translating gives CACDRISTGGFRTDKLIF.

This clone has only a few counts. The TCRdb protein comes from a much larger clone and disagrees with this DNA's translation at residue 9, likely due to a read error; the protein given here is derived from the DNA. The chain carries TRDV2 and TRDJ1; 8 bases fit TRDD3. The CDR3 has 15 residues. Germline CDR1 is GEAIGNYY and CDR2 is EKD. Germline trimming cut 7 bases from V and 1 base from J; bases unmatched to any gene: 10. The DNA for the CDR3 is TGTGCCTGCTTCGTACTGGGGGTCGTCACCGATAAACTCATCTTT. Amino acid sequence: CACFVLGVVTDKLIF.

This clone was seen only a few times. This specimen includes other DNA sequences encoding the same CDR3. The chain is built from TRDV2 and TRDJ1; 9 bases line up with TRDD3. The length of the CDR3 is 16 residues. J gave up 1 base and V 2 bases, and 7 bases lay outside the gene matches. Germline-derived CDR1 and CDR2 are GEAIGNYY and EKD. CDR3 in DNA: TGTGCCTGTGACAGCCTCCTGGGGGATTCCACCGATAAACTCATCTTT. This translates into CACDSLLGDSTDKLIF.

In this sample, this clone is hyperexpanded. Within the sample, other DNA sequences also encode this same CDR3. This chain links TRDV2 with TRDJ3, with 8 bases that match TRDD3. Losses at the gene ends were 0 bases for V and 0 bases for J; bases not matched to a gene: 6. Per the germline V gene, CDR1 is GEAIGNYY and CDR2 is EKD. CDR3 size: 19 residues. CDR3 nucleotide sequence: TGTGCCTGTGACACCGTAGGGGATACCAGCTCCTGGGACACCCGACAGATGTTTTTC. It encodes CACDTVGDTSSWDTRQMFF.

Comments on this clone: It may be a read error: a sequence one base away is much more abundant. The rearrangement joins TRDV2 to TRDJ1, with 10 bases identical to TRDD3. V was pared by 3 bases and J by 0 bases, with 12 bases of the junction left unmatched. From germline, CDR1 is GEAIGNYY and CDR2 EKD. CDR3 length: 18 amino acids. The CDR3 DNA reads as TGTGCCTGTGACCCGGTCCTTGGGGGATACCGGCACACCGATAAACTCATCTTT. Protein sequence: CACDPVLGGYRHTDKLIF.

A note on this clone: A single base is all that separates this from a far larger clone, so a read error is likely. Other nucleotide sequences from this sample produce the same CDR3. The chain is built from TRDV2 and TRDJ1, with D tentatively TRDD3 (5 bases). Germline V gene data show CDR1 as GEAIGNYY and CDR2 as EKD. The CDR3 is 15 amino acids. Trimming removed 0 bases from V and 0 bases from J, with 10 bases in between. CDR3 coding DNA: TGTGCCTGTGACACCTGGGGACCGCACACCGATAAACTCATCTTT. This gives the protein CACDTWGPHTDKLIF.

The rearrangement uses TRDV2 and TRDJ1, with 10 bases matching TRDD3. V gave up 3 bases and J gave up 1 base; unmatched junction bases: 4. The CDR3 runs 15 residues. CDR1 GEAIGNYY and CDR2 EKD come from the germline V gene. The CDR3 region is CACDVLGDSTDKLIF. CDR3 coding DNA: TGTGCCTGTGACGTACTGGGGGATTCCACCGATAAACTCATCTTT.

This clone was observed many times. This sequence is one base from a far larger clone and is likely a read error. The chain carries TRDV2 and TRDJ1, with D tentatively TRDD3 (5 bases). The CDR3 spans 15 residues. The V gene's germline CDR1 is GEAIGNYY and CDR2 EKD. The CDR3: CACDTVGENTDKPIF. In DNA, the CDR3 is TGTGCCTGTGACACGGTCGGGGAGAACACCGATAAACCCATCTTT.

This clone was counted only a few times. The chain combines TRDV2 with TRDJ3; 11 nucleotides agree with TRDD3. The CDR3 sequence is 20 residues long. Germline CDR1 and CDR2: GEAIGNYY and EKD. The J segment lost 1 base and the V segment lost 3 bases, leaving 10 bases of the junction unmatched. The CDR3 here is CACDPAGGYLPSWDTRQMFF. The CDR3 DNA sequence: TGTGCCTGTGACCCCGCTGGGGGATACTTACCGTCCTGGGACACCCGACAGATGTTTTTC.

Concerning this clone itself: TCRdb's protein, taken from a much larger clone, differs from this DNA's translation at residue 14, likely owing to a read error; the protein displayed comes from the DNA. V usage is TRDV2 and J usage is TRDJ3; 10 nucleotides agree with TRDD3. CDR1 and CDR2 from the germline V gene are GEAIGNYY and EKD. The CDR3 length is 24 residues. Trimming at V came to 2 bases and at J to 1 base, leaving 22 bases not matched to a gene. The CDR3 coding sequence is TGTGCCTGTGACATAGCCCCGCCGGGGGGGGATACGTCCGCACCTTCCTGGGACACCCGACAGATGTTTTTC. Protein: CACDIAPPGGDTSAPSWDTRQMFF.

By share of the sample, this clone is medium-sized. The chain links TRDV2 to TRDJ1, with D perhaps TRDD2 (5 bases). From germline, CDR1 is GEAIGNYY and CDR2 EKD. The CDR3 is 14 residues long. Between the trimmed V and J ends, which lost 3 bases and 5 bases, there was a span of 15 bases. Here the CDR3 DNA reads TGTGCCTGTGACCCCGTAACTTCCCGGGATAAACTCATCTTT. Translated: CACDPVTSRDKLIF.